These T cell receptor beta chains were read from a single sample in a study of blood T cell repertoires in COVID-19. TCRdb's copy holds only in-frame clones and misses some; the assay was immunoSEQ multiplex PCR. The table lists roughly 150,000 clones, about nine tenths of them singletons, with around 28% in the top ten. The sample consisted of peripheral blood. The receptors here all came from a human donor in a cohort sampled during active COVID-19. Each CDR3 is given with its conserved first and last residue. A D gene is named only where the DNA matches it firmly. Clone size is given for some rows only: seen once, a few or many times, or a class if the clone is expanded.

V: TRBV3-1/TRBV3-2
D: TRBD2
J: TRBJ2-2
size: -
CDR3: CASSLSPGGLNTGELFF
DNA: TGTGCCAGCAGCCTGTCCCCGGGGGGGCTTAACACCGGGGAGCTGTTTTTT

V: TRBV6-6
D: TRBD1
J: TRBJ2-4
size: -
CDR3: CASSYVGGLAKNIQYF
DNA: TGTGCCAGCAGTTACGTAGGGGGCTTAGCCAAAAACATTCAGTACTTC

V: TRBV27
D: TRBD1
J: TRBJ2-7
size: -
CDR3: CASSSIRDRAYEQYF
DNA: TGTGCCAGCAGTTCAATCCGGGACAGGGCCTACGAGCAGTACTTC

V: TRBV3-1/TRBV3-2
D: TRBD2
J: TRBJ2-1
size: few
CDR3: CASSRTSGAGEQFF
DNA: TGTGCCAGCAGTCGGACTAGCGGGGCGGGTGAGCAGTTCTTC

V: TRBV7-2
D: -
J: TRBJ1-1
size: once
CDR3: CASSPHRSRNTEAFF
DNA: TGTGCCAGCAGCCCCCACAGGTCTAGGAACACTGAAGCTTTCTTT

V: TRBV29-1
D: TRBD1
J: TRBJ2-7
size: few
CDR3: CSVVAGTGAYEQYF
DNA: TGCAGCGTCGTCGCTGGTACAGGGGCCTACGAGCAGTACTTC

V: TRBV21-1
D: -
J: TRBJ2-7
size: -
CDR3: CASSPGDEQYF
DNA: TGTGCCAGCAGCCCCGGGGACGAGCAGTACTTC

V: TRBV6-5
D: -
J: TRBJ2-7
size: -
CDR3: CASSYKGEQYF
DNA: TGTGCCAGCAGTTACAAGGGGGAGCAGTACTTC

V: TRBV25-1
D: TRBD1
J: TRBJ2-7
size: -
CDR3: CASTHPGQVGYEQYF
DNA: TGTGCCAGCACTCACCCGGGACAGGTCGGCTACGAGCAGTACTTC

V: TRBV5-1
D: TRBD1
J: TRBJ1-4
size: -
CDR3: CASSFGQGGLKLFF
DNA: TGCGCCAGCAGCTTCGGACAGGGCGGACTCAAACTGTTTTTT

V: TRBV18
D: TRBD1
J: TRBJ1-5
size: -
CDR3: CASSPTGVGNQPQHF
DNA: TGTGCCAGCTCACCAACAGGGGTTGGCAATCAGCCCCAGCATTTT

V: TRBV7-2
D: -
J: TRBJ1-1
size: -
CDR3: CASSLGRAGYTEAFF
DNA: TGTGCCAGCAGCTTGGGCAGGGCTGGTTACACTGAAGCTTTCTTT

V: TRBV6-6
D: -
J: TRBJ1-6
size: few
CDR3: CASTADRIYSPLHF
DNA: TGTGCCAGCACCGCAGACAGGATCTATTCACCCCTCCACTTT

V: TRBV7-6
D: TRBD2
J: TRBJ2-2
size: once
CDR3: CASSTFPGLAEDTGELFF
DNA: TGTGCCAGCAGCACGTTTCCGGGACTAGCGGAGGACACCGGGGAGCTGTTTTTT

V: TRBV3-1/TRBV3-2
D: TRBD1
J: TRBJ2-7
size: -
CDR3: CASSSTRGILDEQYF
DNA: TGTGCCAGCAGCTCCACCAGGGGGATACTCGACGAGCAGTACTTC

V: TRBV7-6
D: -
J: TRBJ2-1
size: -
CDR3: CASSSGRGNEQFF
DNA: TGTGCCAGCAGCTCCGGACGGGGTAATGAGCAGTTCTTC

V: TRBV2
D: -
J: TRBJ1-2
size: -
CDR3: CASSEIIRGSGYTF
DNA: TGTGCCAGCAGTGAAATTATAAGGGGAAGCGGCTACACCTTC

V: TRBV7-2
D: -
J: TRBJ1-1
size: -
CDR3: CASSLSRTLGTEAFF
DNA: TGTGCCAGCAGCTTATCCCGGACATTAGGCACTGAAGCTTTCTTT

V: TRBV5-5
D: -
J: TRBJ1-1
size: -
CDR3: CASSLLGGLRSTEAFF
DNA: TGTGCCAGCAGCTTGCTAGGGGGTCTGAGGAGCACTGAAGCTTTCTTT

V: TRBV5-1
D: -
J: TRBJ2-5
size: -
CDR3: CASAPLLQETQYF
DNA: TGCGCCAGCGCCCCACTGCTCCAAGAGACCCAGTACTTC

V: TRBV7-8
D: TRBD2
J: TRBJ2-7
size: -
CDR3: CASSWTSGGYEQYF
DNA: TGTGCCAGCAGCTGGACTAGCGGGGGTTACGAGCAGTACTTC

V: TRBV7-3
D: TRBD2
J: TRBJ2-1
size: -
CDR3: CASSLGLLNEQFF
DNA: TGTGCCAGCAGCTTGGGACTATTAAATGAGCAGTTCTTC

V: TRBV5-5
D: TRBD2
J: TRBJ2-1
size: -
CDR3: CASSLVAGVNNEQFF
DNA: TGTGCCAGCAGCTTGGTAGCGGGGGTTAACAATGAGCAGTTCTTC

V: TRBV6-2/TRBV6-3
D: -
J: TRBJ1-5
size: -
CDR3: CASSLTGNQPQHF
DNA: TGTGCCAGCAGCCTTACAGGCAATCAGCCCCAGCATTTT

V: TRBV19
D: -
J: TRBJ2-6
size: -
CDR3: CASSIGRDRPGANVLTF
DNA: TGTGCCAGTAGTATAGGACGGGATAGGCCTGGGGCCAACGTCCTGACTTTC

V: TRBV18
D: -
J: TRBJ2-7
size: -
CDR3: CASSPRGAGQKPDEQYF
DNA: TGTGCCAGCTCACCAAGGGGGGCGGGACAGAAGCCTGACGAGCAGTACTTC

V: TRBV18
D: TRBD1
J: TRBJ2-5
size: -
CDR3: CASSPRQGRSDF
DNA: TGTGCCAGCTCACCGCGACAGGGAAGGAGCGACTTC

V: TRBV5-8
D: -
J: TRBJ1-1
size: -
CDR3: CASSLIFSQSEAFF
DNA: TGTGCCAGCAGCTTAATATTTAGCCAGAGTGAAGCTTTCTTT

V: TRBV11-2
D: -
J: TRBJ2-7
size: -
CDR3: CASSFTMMYYEQYF
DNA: TGTGCCAGCAGCTTTACAATGATGTACTACGAGCAGTACTTC

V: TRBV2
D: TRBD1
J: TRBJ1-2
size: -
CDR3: CASSGVQGSNYGYTF
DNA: TGTGCCAGCAGTGGGGTACAGGGGTCTAACTATGGCTACACCTTC

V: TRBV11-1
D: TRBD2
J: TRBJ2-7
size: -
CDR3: CASSPGTSGGAYEQYF
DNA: TGTGCCAGCAGCCCCGGGACTAGCGGGGGTGCCTACGAGCAGTACTTC

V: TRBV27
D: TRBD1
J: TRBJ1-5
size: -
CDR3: CASSLRGNRDRNQPQHF
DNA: TGTGCCAGCAGTTTAAGGGGAAACCGGGACAGAAATCAGCCCCAGCATTTT

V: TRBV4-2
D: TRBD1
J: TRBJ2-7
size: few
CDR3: CASSRGQGLSEQYF
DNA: TGTGCCAGCAGCCGGGGACAGGGTTTAAGCGAGCAGTACTTC

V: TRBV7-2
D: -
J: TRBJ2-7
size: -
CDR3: CASSLASGAAYEQYF
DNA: TGTGCCAGCAGCTTAGCCTCAGGGGCAGCCTACGAGCAGTACTTC